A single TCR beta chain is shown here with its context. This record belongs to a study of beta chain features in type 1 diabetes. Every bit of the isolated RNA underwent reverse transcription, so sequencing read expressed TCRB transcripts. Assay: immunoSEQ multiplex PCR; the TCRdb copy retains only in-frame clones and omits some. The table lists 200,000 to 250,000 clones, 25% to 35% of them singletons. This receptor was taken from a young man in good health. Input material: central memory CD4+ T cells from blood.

CDR3 DNA: TGTGCCAGCAGTGGTCCCAGGCCCACCGGGGAGCTGTTTTTT. It translates to CASSGPRPTGELFF. The chain is built from TRBV25-1 and TRBJ2-2; unclear D gene. This CDR3 is 14 amino acids long. Germline V lookup: CDR1 MGHDK, CDR2 SYGVNS. The V end was cut by 4 bases, the J end by 4 bases, with 10 bases between.